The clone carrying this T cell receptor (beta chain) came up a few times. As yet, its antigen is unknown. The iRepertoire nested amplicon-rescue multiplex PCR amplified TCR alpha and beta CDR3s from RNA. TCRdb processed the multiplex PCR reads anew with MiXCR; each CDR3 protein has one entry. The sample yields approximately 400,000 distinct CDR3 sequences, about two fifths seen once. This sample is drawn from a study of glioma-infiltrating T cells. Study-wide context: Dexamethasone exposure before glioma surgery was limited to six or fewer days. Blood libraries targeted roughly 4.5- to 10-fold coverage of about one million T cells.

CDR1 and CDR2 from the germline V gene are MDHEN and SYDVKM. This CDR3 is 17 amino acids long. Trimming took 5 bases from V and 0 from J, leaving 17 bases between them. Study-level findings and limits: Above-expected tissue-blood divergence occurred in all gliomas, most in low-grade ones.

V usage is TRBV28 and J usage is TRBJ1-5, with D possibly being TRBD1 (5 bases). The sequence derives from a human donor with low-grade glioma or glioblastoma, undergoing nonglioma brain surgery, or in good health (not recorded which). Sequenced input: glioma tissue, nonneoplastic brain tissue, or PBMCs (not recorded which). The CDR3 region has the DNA TGTGCCAGCAGTCCCAGTGGGGGAACATATAGCAATCAGCCCCAGCATTTT. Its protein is CASSPSGGTYSNQPQHF.